This T cell receptor (beta chain) was captured by sequencing in a study of cytomegalovirus exposure and HLA in healthy donors. Study overall: Membership in the Caucasian-associated ancestry cluster was found for around four fifths of approximately 380 genotyped donors.

Findings of the study overall: In a later analysis, an Asian-associated ancestry cluster reportedly showed fewer N-insertions than the roughly 650-donor mean.

The CDR3 runs to 18 residues. For this clone: Its antigen remains unidentified.

Vbeta (60) and Jbeta (13) primers were used in the PCR. Repertoires were generated with immunoSEQ multiplex PCR, while TCRdb's copy carries only in-frame clones and drops some. The sample has about 94,000 clones, roughly 75% seen once. The sequence derives from a woman aged 55-75 years in good health and CMV-seronegative. The J gene is TRBJ2-3, the V gene TRBV21-1; TRBD1, the table's D call, was not compared with the DNA. TRBV21-1 is described as a pseudogene. Sequenced material: PBMCs. CDR3 protein: CASSTIVKGDNTTDTQYF. Here the CDR3 DNA reads TGTGCCAGCAGCACAATTGTAAAGGGGGACAATACTACAGATACGCAGTATTTT.